These T cell receptor beta chains were read from a single sample in a study of blood T cell repertoires in COVID-19. Measured with immunoSEQ multiplex PCR; TCRdb has only the in-frame clones, and not every one. The sample lists 110,000 to 150,000 clones, 80% to 85% occurring once. Specimen: peripheral blood. The receptors derive from a human donor in a cohort sampled during active COVID-19. Each CDR3 is given with its conserved first and last residue. A D gene is named only where the DNA matches it firmly. A row's size may be missing; if present it is once, few, many or a size class.

J: TRBJ2-1
size: -
D: TRBD2
V: TRBV6-2/TRBV6-3
DNA: TGTGCCAGCAGTTACTCCCGCCGGAGACTAGCGGGGGGGAGGGGGAATGAGCAGTTCTTC
CDR3: CASSYSRRRLAGGRGNEQFF

J: TRBJ2-1
size: once
D: TRBD1
V: TRBV28
DNA: TGTGCCAGCAGTTTACGCGGACAGGGGTTGTACAATGAGCAGTTCTTC
CDR3: CASSLRGQGLYNEQFF

J: TRBJ1-1
size: -
D: -
V: TRBV5-1
DNA: TGCGCCAGCAGCATCAGACTCCTCGGCACTGAAGCTTTCTTT
CDR3: CASSIRLLGTEAFF

J: TRBJ1-1
size: -
D: -
V: TRBV7-6
DNA: TGTGCCAGCAGCCCTAGCAGGGGGAACACTGAAGCTTTCTTT
CDR3: CASSPSRGNTEAFF

J: TRBJ2-7
size: -
D: TRBD1
V: TRBV18
DNA: TGTGCCAGCTCGTTTGCGGGGGACAGGGACTACGAGCAGTACTTC
CDR3: CASSFAGDRDYEQYF

J: TRBJ1-4
size: -
D: -
V: TRBV7-9
DNA: TGTGCCAGCAGCTCCTCCGGGGGGGAAAAACTGTTTTTT
CDR3: CASSSSGGEKLFF

J: TRBJ1-1
size: -
D: -
V: TRBV5-5
DNA: TGTGCCAGCACGAGACCCGGCGGGGCATGGAACACTGAAGCTTTCTTT
CDR3: CASTRPGGAWNTEAFF

J: TRBJ2-2
size: -
D: TRBD1
V: TRBV10-1
DNA: TGCGCCAGCAGTACGGACAGGGTGAACACCGGGGAGCTGTTTTTT
CDR3: CASSTDRVNTGELFF

J: TRBJ2-3
size: -
D: -
V: TRBV6-2/TRBV6-3
DNA: TGTGCCAGCAGCCCCCCACCGGGGGTGTCAGATACGCAGTATTTT
CDR3: CASSPPPGVSDTQYF

J: TRBJ1-5
size: -
D: -
V: TRBV3-1/TRBV3-2
DNA: TGTGCCAGCAGCCCAGGGATCGATCAGCCCCAGCATTTT
CDR3: CASSPGIDQPQHF

J: TRBJ1-1
size: once
D: -
V: TRBV16
DNA: TGTGCCAGCAGTCTAATTGCCCCAGGGCGCGGTGGCATGAACACTGAAGCTTTCTTT
CDR3: CASSLIAPGRGGMNTEAFF

J: TRBJ1-5
size: -
D: TRBD1
V: TRBV19
DNA: TGTGCCAGTAGTATACGACCGGGACAGAGACAGCCCCAGCATTTT
CDR3: CASSIRPGQRQPQHF

J: TRBJ1-2
size: -
D: TRBD1
V: TRBV6-5
DNA: TGTGCCAGCAGTAACGACCAGGGGGCCTATGGCTACACCTTC
CDR3: CASSNDQGAYGYTF

J: TRBJ1-4
size: -
D: TRBD1
V: TRBV6-6
DNA: TGTGCCAGCAGTTACGCCACAGGGGGTACTAATGAAAAACTGTTTTTT
CDR3: CASSYATGGTNEKLFF

J: TRBJ2-1
size: -
D: -
V: TRBV5-1
DNA: TGCGCCAGTACAGGGTCCTACAATGAGCAGTTCTTC
CDR3: CASTGSYNEQFF

J: TRBJ1-4
size: -
D: TRBD1
V: TRBV7-9
DNA: TGTGCCAGCAGCTTTAGTGGGACAGGGACAAATGAAAAACTGTTTTTT
CDR3: CASSFSGTGTNEKLFF

J: TRBJ1-1
size: -
D: -
V: TRBV2
DNA: TGTGCCAGCAGTGAAAGCGGGCGGTGGGCTTTCTTT
CDR3: CASSESGRWAFF

J: TRBJ2-2
size: -
D: TRBD1
V: TRBV24-1
DNA: TGTGCCACCGGGACAGAGAACACCGGGGAGCTGTTTTTT
CDR3: CATGTENTGELFF

J: TRBJ2-1
size: -
D: TRBD2
V: TRBV9
DNA: TGTGCCAGCAGCGTAGTTAGCGGGGGCTCCTACAATGAGCAGTTCTTC
CDR3: CASSVVSGGSYNEQFF

J: TRBJ1-1
size: -
D: TRBD1
V: TRBV5-1
DNA: TGCGCCAGCAGTTTAGGGACAGGGTTAGCCCACACTGAAGCTTTCTTT
CDR3: CASSLGTGLAHTEAFF

J: TRBJ2-3
size: -
D: TRBD1
V: TRBV19
DNA: TGTGCCAGTCGGGACAGCTACACAGATACGCAGTATTTT
CDR3: CASRDSYTDTQYF

J: TRBJ1-2
size: -
D: TRBD1
V: TRBV5-1
DNA: TGCGCCAGCACCCCGAGCCCCGGGGACAGCTACTATGGCTACACCTTC
CDR3: CASTPSPGDSYYGYTF

J: TRBJ2-1
size: -
D: TRBD2
V: TRBV11-3
DNA: TGTGCCAGCAGCTTAGATGCGGGGGGAACCTACAATGAGCAGTTCTTC
CDR3: CASSLDAGGTYNEQFF

J: TRBJ2-2
size: -
D: -
V: TRBV9
DNA: TGTGCCAGCAGCGCCCGGACAGCGAACACCGGGGAGCTGTTTTTT
CDR3: CASSARTANTGELFF

J: TRBJ1-2
size: once
D: -
V: TRBV15
DNA: TGTGCCACCAGCAGAGGCGGGGCGGGACGCAACTATGGCTACACCTTC
CDR3: CATSRGGAGRNYGYTF

J: TRBJ2-3
size: -
D: TRBD1
V: TRBV2
DNA: TGTGCCAGCGACAGACAGGGTAGCACAGATACGCAGTATTTT
CDR3: CASDRQGSTDTQYF

J: TRBJ1-1
size: -
D: TRBD1
V: TRBV6-5
DNA: TGTGCCAGCAAAGAGACAGGGATGAACACTGAAGCTTTCTTT
CDR3: CASKETGMNTEAFF

J: TRBJ2-6
size: -
D: -
V: TRBV3-1/TRBV3-2
DNA: TGTGCCAGCTCGGAGCGGGCCGGGGCCAACGTCCTGACTTTC
CDR3: CASSERAGANVLTF